A selection of T cell receptor beta chains follows, all from one sample in a study of blood T cell repertoires in COVID-19. TCRdb's copy holds only in-frame clones and misses some; the assay was immunoSEQ multiplex PCR. Of some 83,000 clones listed, roughly 84% were seen once; the top ten hold 3% to 4%. The material sequenced was peripheral blood. These receptor sequences come from a man aged 45-60 years with acute or convalescent COVID-19. Both conserved end residues are part of each CDR3. The D gene is left open where the match is weak. The size field is filled for only some rows; it gives once, few, many or a size class.

D: NA; V: TRBV28; length: 15; size: NA; J: TRBJ2-7; DNA: TGTGCCAGCAGTCTCTACCTAGTATCCTCCTACGAGCAGTACTTC; CDR3: CASSLYLVSSYEQYF
D: NA; V: TRBV11-2; length: 12; size: NA; J: TRBJ2-5; DNA: TGTGCCAGCAGCTCCAGCCAAGAGACCCAGTACTTC; CDR3: CASSSSQETQYF
D: TRBD2; V: TRBV3-1/TRBV3-2; length: 17; size: NA; J: TRBJ2-2; DNA: TGTGCCAGCAGCCAAGGGGGAGGGGCCGGATTGACCGGGGAGCTGTTTTTT; CDR3: CASSQGGGAGLTGELFF
D: NA; V: TRBV5-1; length: 13; size: NA; J: TRBJ1-2; DNA: TGCGCCAGCAGCTTGGGGCAGCGAAATGGCTACACCTTC; CDR3: CASSLGQRNGYTF
D: TRBD1; V: TRBV30; length: 14; size: NA; J: TRBJ1-3; DNA: TGTGCCCGGAAGGGGGCAGGGGCTGGAAACACCATATATTTT; CDR3: CARKGAGAGNTIYF
D: NA; V: TRBV29-1; length: 13; size: once; J: TRBJ2-7; DNA: TGCAGCGTTGAAGAGGGGACTCACTTAGAGCAGTACTTC; CDR3: CSVEEGTHLEQYF
D: NA; V: TRBV5-5; length: 14; size: NA; J: TRBJ1-4; DNA: TGTGCCAGCAGCTATTGGGGGCCGAATGAAAAACTGTTTTTT; CDR3: CASSYWGPNEKLFF
D: TRBD1; V: TRBV7-6; length: 17; size: NA; J: TRBJ1-6; DNA: TGTGCCAGCAGCTTTGGGACAGGGGACCCCCTTAATTCACCCCTCCACTTT; CDR3: CASSFGTGDPLNSPLHF
D: NA; V: TRBV14; length: 15; size: NA; J: TRBJ2-3; DNA: TGTGCCAGCAGCCAAGGGACGGGAATCACAGATACGCAGTATTTT; CDR3: CASSQGTGITDTQYF
D: NA; V: TRBV2; length: 13; size: NA; J: TRBJ1-2; DNA: TGTGCCAGCAGCGTTGGACAGAGCGTCGGCTACACCTTC; CDR3: CASSVGQSVGYTF
D: NA; V: TRBV19; length: 15; size: NA; J: TRBJ1-6; DNA: TGTGCCAGTAGTTGGTCGAGCTCCTATAATTCACCCCTCCACTTT; CDR3: CASSWSSSYNSPLHF
D: TRBD1; V: TRBV11-3; length: 15; size: once; J: TRBJ1-1; DNA: TGTGCCAGCAGCTTGCAGGACAGGGAACTACCTGAAGCTTTCTTT; CDR3: CASSLQDRELPEAFF
D: NA; V: TRBV4-1; length: 19; size: NA; J: TRBJ2-6; DNA: TGCGCCAGCAGCCACCAGGTGGCCGGGGCAGGGGCTGGGGCCAACGTCCTGACTTTC; CDR3: CASSHQVAGAGAGANVLTF
D: TRBD1; V: TRBV5-6; length: 14; size: NA; J: TRBJ2-7; DNA: TGTGCCAGCAGCTCGTTGACAGGGACCTACGAGCAGTACTTC; CDR3: CASSSLTGTYEQYF
D: NA; V: TRBV15; length: 14; size: many; J: TRBJ2-5; DNA: TGTGCCACCAGCAGAGGATGGCGGGGTGAGACCCAGTACTTC; CDR3: CATSRGWRGETQYF
D: NA; V: TRBV3-1/TRBV3-2; length: 17; size: few; J: TRBJ1-4; DNA: TGTGCCAGCAGCCAATACTCGAGGGCAGCGGATAATGAAAAACTGTTTTTT; CDR3: CASSQYSRAADNEKLFF
D: NA; V: TRBV9; length: 15; size: NA; J: TRBJ2-7; DNA: TGTGCCAGCAGCCCCGCCCCGAGCCCTCGTAACGAGCAGTACTTC; CDR3: CASSPAPSPRNEQYF
D: NA; V: TRBV6-5; length: 13; size: NA; J: TRBJ1-1; DNA: TGTGCCAGCAACGAACGGTTTGGCACTGAAGCTTTCTTT; CDR3: CASNERFGTEAFF
D: TRBD1; V: TRBV2; length: 15; size: NA; J: TRBJ1-5; DNA: TGTGCCAGCAGAGCCGACAGGGGCGGGAATCAGCCCCAGCATTTT; CDR3: CASRADRGGNQPQHF
D: TRBD1; V: TRBV6-6; length: 18; size: NA; J: TRBJ2-7; DNA: TGTGCCAGCAGTCACCAGACACAGGGGACCCCGTTTGACTACGAGCAGTACTTC; CDR3: CASSHQTQGTPFDYEQYF
D: NA; V: TRBV18; length: 14; size: NA; J: TRBJ1-5; DNA: TGTGCCAGCTCACCAAAGGACAACAATCAGCCCCAGCATTTT; CDR3: CASSPKDNNQPQHF
D: NA; V: TRBV27; length: 13; size: NA; J: TRBJ2-7; DNA: TGTGCCAGCGGGGCAGAAGAAATCTACGAGCAGTACTTC; CDR3: CASGAEEIYEQYF
D: NA; V: TRBV19; length: 13; size: NA; J: TRBJ1-5; DNA: TGTGCCAGTAGCGGGGGGTATCAGCAGCCCCAGCATTTT; CDR3: CASSGGYQQPQHF
D: TRBD2; V: TRBV6-5; length: 14; size: few; J: TRBJ2-1; DNA: TGTGCCAGCAGTTACTTACAGCGGGAGAATGAGCAGTTCTTC; CDR3: CASSYLQRENEQFF
D: TRBD2; V: TRBV11-3; length: 16; size: few; J: TRBJ2-7; DNA: TGTGCCAGCAGCTCACTACCGGGAGGAAGATACTACGAGCAGTACTTC; CDR3: CASSSLPGGRYYEQYF
D: NA; V: TRBV4-3; length: 17; size: NA; J: TRBJ1-1; DNA: TGCGCCAGCAGCCAAGACCCGAGGAAGGTAAGGAGAACTGAAGCTTTCTTT; CDR3: CASSQDPRKVRRTEAFF
D: NA; V: TRBV19; length: 11; size: once; J: TRBJ2-3; DNA: TGTGCCAGTAGTACGGCAGATACGCAGTATTTT; CDR3: CASSTADTQYF
D: TRBD1; V: TRBV5-8; length: 18; size: NA; J: TRBJ1-5; DNA: TGTGCCAGCAGCCAGGACAGGGGCCGGGGTGGTAGCAATCAGCCCCAGCATTTT; CDR3: CASSQDRGRGGSNQPQHF
D: NA; V: TRBV6-5; length: 13; size: NA; J: TRBJ2-1; DNA: TGTGCCAGCACCCCGAGCCAAGACAATGAGCAGTTCTTC; CDR3: CASTPSQDNEQFF
D: TRBD1; V: TRBV11-2; length: 13; size: many; J: TRBJ1-2; DNA: TGTGCCAGCAGCTTAACAGGGGCCTATGGCTACACCTTC; CDR3: CASSLTGAYGYTF
D: NA; V: TRBV6-2/TRBV6-3; length: 13; size: NA; J: TRBJ2-2; DNA: TGTGCCAGCAGTTACGAGTTTACCGGGGAGCTGTTTTTT; CDR3: CASSYEFTGELFF
D: TRBD1; V: TRBV19; length: 15; size: once; J: TRBJ2-1; DNA: TGTGCCAGTAGTTGGGGGGACAGGGGAAGGAATGAGCAGTTCTTC; CDR3: CASSWGDRGRNEQFF
D: TRBD2; V: TRBV7-3; length: 15; size: NA; J: TRBJ2-5; DNA: TGTGCCAGCAGCCCTCGGGGGGGGCCGCAAGAGACCCAGTACTTC; CDR3: CASSPRGGPQETQYF
D: NA; V: TRBV11-3; length: 14; size: once; J: TRBJ2-7; DNA: TGTGCCAGCAGCTCCCGACAGGACCAATACGAGCAGTACTTC; CDR3: CASSSRQDQYEQYF
D: TRBD2; V: TRBV30; length: 19; size: few; J: TRBJ2-1; DNA: TGTGCCTGGAGTTGGGTTAGGTTTCTGGCGCGGGGGGGCGAATCTGAGCAGTTCTTC; CDR3: CAWSWVRFLARGGESEQFF
D: TRBD1; V: TRBV7-6; length: 15; size: NA; J: TRBJ1-1; DNA: TGTGCCAGCAGCCAGCGGACAGGGGCCAACACTGAAGCTTTCTTT; CDR3: CASSQRTGANTEAFF
D: NA; V: TRBV3-1/TRBV3-2; length: 14; size: NA; J: TRBJ1-2; DNA: TGTGCCAGCGAGGGGGAGGGAAACGACTATGGCTACACCTTC; CDR3: CASEGEGNDYGYTF
D: NA; V: TRBV28; length: 13; size: NA; J: TRBJ1-2; DNA: TGTGCCAGCAGTTTATCGAGTGCTTATGGCTACACCTTC; CDR3: CASSLSSAYGYTF
D: NA; V: TRBV28; length: 14; size: once; J: TRBJ1-2; DNA: TGTGCCAGCAGTTTACCTGGGGGCGGCTATGGCTACACCTTC; CDR3: CASSLPGGGYGYTF
D: NA; V: TRBV3-1/TRBV3-2; length: 14; size: NA; J: TRBJ2-1; DNA: TGTGCCAGCAGCCAAATCACAGGTTACAATGAGCAGTTCTTC; CDR3: CASSQITGYNEQFF
D: TRBD2; V: TRBV5-4; length: 17; size: NA; J: TRBJ2-3; DNA: TGTGCCAGCAGCTTCCGGACTAGCGGGGGCGGCACGGATACGCAGTATTTT; CDR3: CASSFRTSGGGTDTQYF
D: TRBD1; V: TRBV5-1; length: 12; size: NA; J: TRBJ1-1; DNA: TGCGCCAGCAGAGACAGGGATTCTGAAGCTTTCTTT; CDR3: CASRDRDSEAFF
D: NA; V: TRBV7-2; length: 13; size: few; J: TRBJ1-5; DNA: TGTGCCAGCAGCCCCTGGGAGGGGCAGCCCCAGCATTTT; CDR3: CASSPWEGQPQHF
D: TRBD1; V: TRBV5-4; length: 13; size: NA; J: TRBJ1-2; DNA: TGTGCCAGCAGCCTTACAGGGGAATATGGCTACACCTTC; CDR3: CASSLTGEYGYTF
D: NA; V: TRBV19; length: 14; size: NA; J: TRBJ1-5; DNA: TGTGCCAGTGGAACAGAATCCACATTTGGCCCCCAGCATTTT; CDR3: CASGTESTFGPQHF
D: TRBD1; V: TRBV25-1; length: 15; size: once; J: TRBJ2-2; DNA: TGTGCCAGCAGTCCAGGGGGCAGTTTCACCGGGGAGCTGTTTTTT; CDR3: CASSPGGSFTGELFF
D: TRBD2; V: TRBV5-4; length: 14; size: NA; J: TRBJ2-7; DNA: TGTGCCAGCAGCTTGGGGCGGGGGGGATACGAGCAGTACTTC; CDR3: CASSLGRGGYEQYF
D: TRBD1; V: TRBV7-2; length: 12; size: few; J: TRBJ1-1; DNA: TGTGCCAGCAGCCTCAACAGGGGTGAAGCTTTCTTT; CDR3: CASSLNRGEAFF
D: TRBD1; V: TRBV28; length: 14; size: NA; J: TRBJ1-6; DNA: TGTGCCAGCAGTTTGGGACAGTTTAATTCACCCCTCCACTTT; CDR3: CASSLGQFNSPLHF
D: TRBD1; V: TRBV7-9; length: 17; size: NA; J: TRBJ2-7; DNA: TGTGCCAGCAGCTTGTTATCCGGGACAGGGCACTCCTACGAGCAGTACTTC; CDR3: CASSLLSGTGHSYEQYF
D: NA; V: TRBV12-3/TRBV12-4; length: 12; size: once; J: TRBJ2-1; DNA: TGTGCCAGCAGTTTCGGGGGCAATGAGCAGTTCTTC; CDR3: CASSFGGNEQFF
D: TRBD2; V: TRBV6-2/TRBV6-3; length: 13; size: NA; J: TRBJ2-1; DNA: TGTGCCAGCAGTTACCCGGGAGGGGGGAGAAAGTTCTTC; CDR3: CASSYPGGGRKFF
D: TRBD2; V: TRBV2; length: 15; size: NA; J: TRBJ2-3; DNA: TGTGCCAGCAGCCCAAGCGGGAGGGCCCCAGATACGCAGTATTTT; CDR3: CASSPSGRAPDTQYF